This record looks at one TCR beta chain sequence and its context. The antigen is not known. The data belong to a study of cytomegalovirus exposure and HLA in healthy donors. Study-level background: A prior analysis found 90 million to 120 million unique TCR beta sequences from approximately 190 million T cells. General study findings and limits: Later work found that TCR association rates differed between HLA loci; DRB1 had the most and HLA-C the fewest. Donor immune exposure was known only as CMV serostatus. TCR beta chains associated with HLA were, in a later analysis, more clonally expanded than equally common others.

The CDR3 sequence is 15 residues long. CDR1 and CDR2 (germline): SQVTM, ANQGSEA. The trim removed 5 bases at V and 2 bases at J, leaving 9 bases unmatched. The study ran its PCR with 60 Vbeta and 13 Jbeta primers. Generated by immunoSEQ multiplex PCR, the TCRdb table keeps only in-frame clones and is missing some. The data show approximately 110,000 clones, approximately 71% seen once. Specimen: PBMCs. This chain links TRBV29-1 with TRBJ1-3, with 7 nucleotides matching TRBD1. The TCR was taken from a man aged 35-49 years in good health and CMV-seronegative. DNA for the CDR3: TGCAGCGTTAAAGGGCACACAGGGGCTGGAAACACCATATATTTT. Protein: CSVKGHTGAGNTIYF.